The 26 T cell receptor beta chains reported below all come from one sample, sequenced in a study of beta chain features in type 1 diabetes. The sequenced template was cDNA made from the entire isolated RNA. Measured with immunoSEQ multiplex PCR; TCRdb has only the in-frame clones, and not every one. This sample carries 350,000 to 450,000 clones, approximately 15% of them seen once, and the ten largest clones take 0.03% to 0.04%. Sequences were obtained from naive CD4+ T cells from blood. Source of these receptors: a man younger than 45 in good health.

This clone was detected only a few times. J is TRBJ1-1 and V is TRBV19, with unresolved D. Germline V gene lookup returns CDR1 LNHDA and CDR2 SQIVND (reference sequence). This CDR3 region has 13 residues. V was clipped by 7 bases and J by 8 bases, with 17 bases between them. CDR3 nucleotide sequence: TGTGCCAGTACCCGCGGTTGGGAAGCGGAAGCTTTCTTT. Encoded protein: CASTRGWEAEAFF.

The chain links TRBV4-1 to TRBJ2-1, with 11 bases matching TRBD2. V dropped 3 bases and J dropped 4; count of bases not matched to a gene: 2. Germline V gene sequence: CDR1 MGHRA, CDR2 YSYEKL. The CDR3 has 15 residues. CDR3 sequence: CASSQRTSGYNEQFF. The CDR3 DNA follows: TGCGCCAGCAGCCAGAGGACTAGCGGGTACAATGAGCAGTTCTTC.

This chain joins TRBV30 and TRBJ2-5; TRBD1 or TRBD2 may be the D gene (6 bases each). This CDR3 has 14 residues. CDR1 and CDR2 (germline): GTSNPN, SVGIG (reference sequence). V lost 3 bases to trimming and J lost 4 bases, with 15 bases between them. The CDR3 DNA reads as TGTGCCTGGAGGGGGGGCACCCCCGGAGAGACCCAGTACTTC. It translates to CAWRGGTPGETQYF.

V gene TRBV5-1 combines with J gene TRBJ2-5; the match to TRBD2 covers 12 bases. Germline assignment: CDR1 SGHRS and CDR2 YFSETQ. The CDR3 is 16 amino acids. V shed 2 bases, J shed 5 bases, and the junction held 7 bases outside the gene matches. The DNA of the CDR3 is TGCGCCAGCAGCTTTAGGCTAGCGGGAGGGCCCGAGACCCAGTACTTC. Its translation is CASSFRLAGGPETQYF.

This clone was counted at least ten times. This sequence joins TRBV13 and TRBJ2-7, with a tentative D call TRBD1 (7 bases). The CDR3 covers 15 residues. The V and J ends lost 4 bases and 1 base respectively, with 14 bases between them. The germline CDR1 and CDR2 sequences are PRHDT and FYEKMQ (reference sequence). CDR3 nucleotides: TGTGCCAGCAGCTGGCGACAGGGAGGTTCCTACGAGCAGTACGTC. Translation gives CASSWRQGGSYEQYV.

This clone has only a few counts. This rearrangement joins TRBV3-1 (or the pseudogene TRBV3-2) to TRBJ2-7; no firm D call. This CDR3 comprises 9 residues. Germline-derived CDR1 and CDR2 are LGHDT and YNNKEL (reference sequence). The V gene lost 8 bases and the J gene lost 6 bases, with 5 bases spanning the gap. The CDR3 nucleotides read TGTGCCAGCGGAGTCGAGCAGTACTTC. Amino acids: CASGVEQYF.

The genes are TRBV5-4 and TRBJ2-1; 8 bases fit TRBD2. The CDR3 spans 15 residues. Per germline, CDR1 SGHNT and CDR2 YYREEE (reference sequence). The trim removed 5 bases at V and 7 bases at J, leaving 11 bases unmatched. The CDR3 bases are TGTGCCAGCAGTCCTAAGGGACTAGTAGGTAATGAGCAGTTCTTC. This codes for CASSPKGLVGNEQFF. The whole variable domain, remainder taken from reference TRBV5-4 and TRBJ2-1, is ETGVTQSPTHLIKTRGQQVTLRCSSQSGHNTVSWYQQALGQGPQFIFQYYREEENGRGNFPPRFSGLQFPNYSSELNVNALELDDSALYLCASSPKGLVGNEQFFGPGTRLTVL.

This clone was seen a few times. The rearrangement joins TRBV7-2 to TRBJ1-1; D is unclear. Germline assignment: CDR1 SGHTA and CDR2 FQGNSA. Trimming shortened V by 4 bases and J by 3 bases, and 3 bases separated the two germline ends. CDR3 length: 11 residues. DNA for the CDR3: TGTGCCAGCAGCTCCGACACTGAAGCTTTCTTT. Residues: CASSSDTEAFF.

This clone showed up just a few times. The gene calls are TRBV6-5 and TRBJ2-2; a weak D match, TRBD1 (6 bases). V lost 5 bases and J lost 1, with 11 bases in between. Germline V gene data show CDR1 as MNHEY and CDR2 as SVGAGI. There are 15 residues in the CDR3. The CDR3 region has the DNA TGTGCCAGCAGTCGGACAGTGAGGAACACCGGGGAGCTGTTTTTT. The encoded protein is CASSRTVRNTGELFF.

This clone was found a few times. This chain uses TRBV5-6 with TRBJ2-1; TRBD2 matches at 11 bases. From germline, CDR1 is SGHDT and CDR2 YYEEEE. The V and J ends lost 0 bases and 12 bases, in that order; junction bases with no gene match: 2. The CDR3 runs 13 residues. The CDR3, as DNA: TGTGCCAGCAGCTTGGGACTAGCGGGGACGCAGTTCTTC. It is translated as CASSLGLAGTQFF.

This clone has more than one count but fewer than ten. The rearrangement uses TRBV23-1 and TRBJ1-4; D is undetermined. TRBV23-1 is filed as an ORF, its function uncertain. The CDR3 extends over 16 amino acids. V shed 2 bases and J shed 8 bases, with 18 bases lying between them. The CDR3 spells CASSQATDPPGEKLFF. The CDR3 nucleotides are TGCGCCAGCAGTCAAGCGACGGACCCACCGGGCGAAAAACTGTTTTTT.

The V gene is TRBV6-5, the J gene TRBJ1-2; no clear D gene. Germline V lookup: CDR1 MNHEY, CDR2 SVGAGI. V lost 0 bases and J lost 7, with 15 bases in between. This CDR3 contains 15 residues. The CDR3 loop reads CASSYSTAVWGGYTF. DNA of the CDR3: TGTGCCAGCAGTTACTCGACCGCCGTTTGGGGTGGCTACACCTTC.

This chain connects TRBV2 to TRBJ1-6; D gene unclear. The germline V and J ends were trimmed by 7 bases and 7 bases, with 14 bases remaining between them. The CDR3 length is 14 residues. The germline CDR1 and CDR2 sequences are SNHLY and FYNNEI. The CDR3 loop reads CASKKDVANSPLHF. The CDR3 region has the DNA TGTGCCAGCAAAAAGGACGTGGCGAATTCACCCCTCCACTTT.

CDR3 in DNA: TGTGCCAGCAGCGCTGGACAGGGTAATTTTTACGAGCAGTACTTC. It translates to CASSAGQGNFYEQYF. The chain couples TRBV9 to TRBJ2-7; 8 bases fit TRBD1. CDR1 is SGDLS and CDR2 is YYNGEE in the germline V gene. V trimming: 3 bases; J trimming: 4 bases; junction bases outside the gene matches: 9. CDR3 length equals 15 residues.

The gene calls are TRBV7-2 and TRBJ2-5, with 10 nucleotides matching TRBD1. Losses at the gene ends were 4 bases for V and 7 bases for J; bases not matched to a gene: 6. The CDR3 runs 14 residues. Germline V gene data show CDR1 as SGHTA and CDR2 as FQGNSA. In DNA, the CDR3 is TGTGCCAGCAGCTCCAGCCGGACAGGGGGGACCCAGTACTTC. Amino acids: CASSSSRTGGTQYF.

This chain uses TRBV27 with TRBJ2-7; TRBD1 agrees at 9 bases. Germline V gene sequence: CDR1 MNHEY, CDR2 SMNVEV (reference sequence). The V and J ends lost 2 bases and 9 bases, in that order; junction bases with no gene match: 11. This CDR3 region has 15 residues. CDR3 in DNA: TGTGCCAGCAGTTTAACGGTGGGGACAGGGCGGGCGCAGTACTTC. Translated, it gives CASSLTVGTGRAQYF.

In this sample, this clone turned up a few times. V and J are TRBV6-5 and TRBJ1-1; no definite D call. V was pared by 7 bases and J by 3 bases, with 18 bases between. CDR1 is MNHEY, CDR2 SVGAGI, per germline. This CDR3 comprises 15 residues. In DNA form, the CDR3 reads TGTGCCAGCATCCCCGGTCGGGAGCGGTACACTGAAGCTTTCTTT. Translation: CASIPGRERYTEAFF.

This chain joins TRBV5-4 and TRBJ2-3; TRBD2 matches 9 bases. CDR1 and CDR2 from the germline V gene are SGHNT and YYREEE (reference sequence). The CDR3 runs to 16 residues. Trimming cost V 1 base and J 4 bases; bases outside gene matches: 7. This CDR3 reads CASSLQGGLAADTQYF. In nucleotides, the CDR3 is TGTGCCAGCAGCTTGCAAGGGGGACTAGCTGCAGATACGCAGTATTTT. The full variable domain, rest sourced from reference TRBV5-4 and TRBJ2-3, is ETGVTQSPTHLIKTRGQQVTLRCSSQSGHNTVSWYQQALGQGPQFIFQYYREEENGRGNFPPRFSGLQFPNYSSELNVNALELDDSALYLCASSLQGGLAADTQYFGPGTRLTVL.

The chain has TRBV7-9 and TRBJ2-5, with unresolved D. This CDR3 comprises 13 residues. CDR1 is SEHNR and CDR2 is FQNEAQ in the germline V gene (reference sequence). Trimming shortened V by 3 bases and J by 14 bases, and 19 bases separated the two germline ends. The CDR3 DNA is TGTGCCAGCAGCTTGGCCAGTCCGCATAGGAGCTACTTC. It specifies CASSLASPHRSYF.

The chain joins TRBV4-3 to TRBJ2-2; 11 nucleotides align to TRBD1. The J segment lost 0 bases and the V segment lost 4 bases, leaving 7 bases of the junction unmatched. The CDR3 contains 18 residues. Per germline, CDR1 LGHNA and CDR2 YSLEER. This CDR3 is CASSLRTGGFANTGELFF. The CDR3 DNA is TGCGCCAGCAGCCTCAGGACAGGGGGCTTCGCGAACACCGGGGAGCTGTTTTTT.

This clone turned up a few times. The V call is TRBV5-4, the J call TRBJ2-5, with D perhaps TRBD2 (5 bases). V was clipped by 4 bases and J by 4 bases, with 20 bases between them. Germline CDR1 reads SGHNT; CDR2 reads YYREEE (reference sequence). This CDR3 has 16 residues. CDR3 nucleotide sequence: TGTGCCAGCAGCCGACGACGAAACGGGGTTGGAGAGACCCAGTACTTC. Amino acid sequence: CASSRRRNGVGETQYF. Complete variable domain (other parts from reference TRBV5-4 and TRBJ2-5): ETGVTQSPTHLIKTRGQQVTLRCSSQSGHNTVSWYQQALGQGPQFIFQYYREEENGRGNFPPRFSGLQFPNYSSELNVNALELDDSALYLCASSRRRNGVGETQYFGPGTRLLVL.

CDR3: CATRGDLYEQYF. The CDR3 DNA reads TGTGCCACAAGGGGGGACCTCTACGAGCAGTACTTC. The gene calls are TRBV27 and TRBJ2-7, with D perhaps TRBD1 or TRBD2 (6 bases each). CDR1 and CDR2 (germline): MNHEY, SMNVEV (reference sequence). This CDR3 contains 12 residues. Trimming pared 10 bases from V and 3 bases from J, leaving 13 bases between.

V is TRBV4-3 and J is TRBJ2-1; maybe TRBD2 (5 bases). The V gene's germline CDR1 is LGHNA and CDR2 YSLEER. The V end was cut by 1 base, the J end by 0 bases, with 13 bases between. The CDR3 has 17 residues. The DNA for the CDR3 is TGCGCCAGCAGCCAAGTTGAGGGCGCAAGCTCCTACAATGAGCAGTTCTTC. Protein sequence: CASSQVEGASSYNEQFF.

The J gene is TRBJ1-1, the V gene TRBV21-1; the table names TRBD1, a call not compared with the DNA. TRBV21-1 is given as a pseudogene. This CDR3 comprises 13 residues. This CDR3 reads CASILAGGTEAFF. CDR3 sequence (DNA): TGTGCCAGCATCCTCGCAGGGGGAACTGAAGCTTTCTTT.

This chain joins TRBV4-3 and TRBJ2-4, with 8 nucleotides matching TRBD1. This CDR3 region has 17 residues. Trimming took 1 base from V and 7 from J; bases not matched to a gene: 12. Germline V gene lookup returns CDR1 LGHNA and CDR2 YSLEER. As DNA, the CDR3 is TGCGCCAGCAGCCAAGCCGCCGGGACAGGCGCTCTGAACATTCAGTACTTC. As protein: CASSQAAGTGALNIQYF.

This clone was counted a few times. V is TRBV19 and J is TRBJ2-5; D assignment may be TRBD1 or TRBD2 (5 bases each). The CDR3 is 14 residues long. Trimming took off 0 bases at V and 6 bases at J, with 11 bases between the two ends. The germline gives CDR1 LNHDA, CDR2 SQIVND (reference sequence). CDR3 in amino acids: CASSIDLSGQTQYF. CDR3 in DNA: TGTGCCAGTAGTATAGATCTCTCGGGGCAGACCCAGTACTTC.